A selection of T cell receptor beta chains follows, all from one sample in a study of CD8+ T cells in alopecia areata. Some clones are missing from TCRdb's copy, which holds only in-frame ones; the method was immunoSEQ multiplex PCR. This sample carries around 98,000 clones, under 45% of them seen once, and the ten largest clones take 0.7% to 0.95%. The sample was CD4+ T cells sorted from blood. These receptors originate from a human donor with alopecia areata. Each CDR3 is given with its conserved first and last residue. A D gene is named only where the DNA matches it firmly. Size is omitted from some rows. Given values are once, few, many or a class for expanded clones.

size,D,V,J,DNA,CDR3
few,TRBD2,TRBV29-1,TRBJ2-5,TGCAGCGTCTCTAGCGGGAATCAAGAGACCCAGTACTTC,CSVSSGNQETQYF
NA,NA,TRBV2,TRBJ2-7,TGTGCCAGCAGGCACGACTTACAGGGCTACGAGCAGTACTTC,CASRHDLQGYEQYF
few,NA,TRBV5-1,TRBJ2-7,TGCGCCAGCAGCCGAGTTTCGGACAGAGCCGACGAGCAGTACTTC,CASSRVSDRADEQYF
NA,NA,TRBV15,TRBJ2-7,TGTGCCACCAGCAGAGAGTCGTCCTACGAGCAGTACTTC,CATSRESSYEQYF
NA,NA,TRBV7-8,TRBJ1-1,TGTGCCAGCAGCCTTGGTAAGGGGACTGAAGCTTTCTTT,CASSLGKGTEAFF
NA,NA,TRBV29-1,TRBJ2-3,TGCAGCGTTGCTGGCAGAAGCACAGATACGCAGTATTTT,CSVAGRSTDTQYF
few,NA,TRBV7-8,TRBJ2-5,TGTGCCAGCAGCTTAGCGTACAGCACTGGAGAGACCCAGTACTTC,CASSLAYSTGETQYF
NA,NA,TRBV30,TRBJ1-1,TGTGCCTGGAGTCGGACATATCCTGAAGCTTTCTTT,CAWSRTYPEAFF
few,NA,TRBV30,TRBJ2-1,TGTGCCTGGAGTGTTCGCTCCGGGGGTGAGCAGTTCTTC,CAWSVRSGGEQFF
NA,TRBD1,TRBV30,TRBJ2-1,TGTGCCTGGAGTCCATCGACAGGGGGCGGCTTGGAGTTCTTC,CAWSPSTGGGLEFF
NA,TRBD2,TRBV15,TRBJ2-5,TGTGCCACCAGCCCGCGTAGCGGGGGAGAGACCCAGTACTTC,CATSPRSGGETQYF
NA,NA,TRBV20-1,TRBJ2-7,TGCAGTGCTGTGTCCTCTTACGAGCAGTACTTC,CSAVSSYEQYF